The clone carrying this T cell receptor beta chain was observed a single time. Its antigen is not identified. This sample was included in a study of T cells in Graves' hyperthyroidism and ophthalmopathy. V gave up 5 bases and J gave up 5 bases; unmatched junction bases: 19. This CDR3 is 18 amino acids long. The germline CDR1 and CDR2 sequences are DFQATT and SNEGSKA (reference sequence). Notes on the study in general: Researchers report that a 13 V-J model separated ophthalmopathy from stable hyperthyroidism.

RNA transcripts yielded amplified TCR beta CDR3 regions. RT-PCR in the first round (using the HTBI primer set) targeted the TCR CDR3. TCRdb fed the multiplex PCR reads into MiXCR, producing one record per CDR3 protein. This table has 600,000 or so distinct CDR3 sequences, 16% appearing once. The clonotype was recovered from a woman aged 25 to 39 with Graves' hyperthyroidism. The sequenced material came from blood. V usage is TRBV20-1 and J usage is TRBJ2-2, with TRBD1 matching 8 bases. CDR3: CSAPLLRTYRDRTGELFF. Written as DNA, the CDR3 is TGCAGTGCTCCCCTACTACGGACCTACAGGGACAGGACCGGGGAGCTGTTTTTT.